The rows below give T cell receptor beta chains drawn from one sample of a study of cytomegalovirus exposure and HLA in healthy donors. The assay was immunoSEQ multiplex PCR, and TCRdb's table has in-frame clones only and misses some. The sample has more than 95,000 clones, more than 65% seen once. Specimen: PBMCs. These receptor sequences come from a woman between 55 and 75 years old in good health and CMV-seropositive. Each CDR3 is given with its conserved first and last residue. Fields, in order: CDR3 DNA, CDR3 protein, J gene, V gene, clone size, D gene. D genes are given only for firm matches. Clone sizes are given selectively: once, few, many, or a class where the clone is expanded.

cdr3_nt: TGTGCCAGCAGCCGCGTGGTGGGAGGGGAGACCCAGTACTTC; cdr3_aa: CASSRVVGGETQYF; j_call: TRBJ2-5; v_call: TRBV5-5; clone_size: .; d_call: TRBD2
cdr3_nt: TGCGCCAGCAGTCCGACACTCACTAGCGGGAGCACCAATGAGCAGTTCTTC; cdr3_aa: CASSPTLTSGSTNEQFF; j_call: TRBJ2-1; v_call: TRBV5-1; clone_size: .; d_call: TRBD2
cdr3_nt: TGTGCCAGCAGCGTAGCAGGACAGGGGGATTCACCCCTCCACTTT; cdr3_aa: CASSVAGQGDSPLHF; j_call: TRBJ1-6; v_call: TRBV9; clone_size: .; d_call: TRBD1
cdr3_nt: TGTGCCAGCTCACCAGCAGCGGGAGGGCCACACGAGCAGTACTTC; cdr3_aa: CASSPAAGGPHEQYF; j_call: TRBJ2-7; v_call: TRBV18; clone_size: .; d_call: TRBD2
cdr3_nt: TGCGCCAGCACCGGGACAGGGGGACGGAACACTGAAGCTTTCTTT; cdr3_aa: CASTGTGGRNTEAFF; j_call: TRBJ1-1; v_call: TRBV10-2; clone_size: .; d_call: TRBD1
cdr3_nt: TGTGCCAGTAGTATAGTCAAGGGGGCGACGGGCTACACCTTC; cdr3_aa: CASSIVKGATGYTF; j_call: TRBJ1-2; v_call: TRBV19; clone_size: .; d_call: TRBD1
cdr3_nt: TGTGCCAGCAGCCCAGGGCTCAACAATCAGCCCCAGCATTTT; cdr3_aa: CASSPGLNNQPQHF; j_call: TRBJ1-5; v_call: TRBV2; clone_size: .; d_call: .
cdr3_nt: TGCGCCAGCAGCCACCGGACTAGCGGCACAGATACGCAGTATTTT; cdr3_aa: CASSHRTSGTDTQYF; j_call: TRBJ2-3; v_call: TRBV4-3; clone_size: .; d_call: TRBD2
cdr3_nt: TGTGCCAGCAGCCCAACGACAGGGGGAACGACTGAAGCTTTCTTT; cdr3_aa: CASSPTTGGTTEAFF; j_call: TRBJ1-1; v_call: TRBV7-8; clone_size: .; d_call: TRBD1
cdr3_nt: TGTGCCAGCAGCTTAGGGGGGGAATACAATGAGCAGTTCTTC; cdr3_aa: CASSLGGEYNEQFF; j_call: TRBJ2-1; v_call: TRBV11-3; clone_size: .; d_call: .
cdr3_nt: TGTGCCAGCAGCCTACAAGGACAGGGTAGCTATGGCTACACCTTC; cdr3_aa: CASSLQGQGSYGYTF; j_call: TRBJ1-2; v_call: TRBV6-1; clone_size: .; d_call: TRBD1
cdr3_nt: TGTGCCAGCAAACGGACTGAAAATAACTATGGCTACACCTTC; cdr3_aa: CASKRTENNYGYTF; j_call: TRBJ1-2; v_call: TRBV2; clone_size: few; d_call: .
cdr3_nt: TGTGCCAGCAACCAGCGGGCGAGCACAGATACGCAGTATTTT; cdr3_aa: CASNQRASTDTQYF; j_call: TRBJ2-3; v_call: TRBV5-4; clone_size: .; d_call: .
cdr3_nt: TGTGCCAGCAGCCGTGGCGGGCCCGGAAACACCATATATTTT; cdr3_aa: CASSRGGPGNTIYF; j_call: TRBJ1-3; v_call: TRBV14; clone_size: .; d_call: .
cdr3_nt: TGTGCCCACCCCCGACAGGGAACTGGAAACACCATATATTTT; cdr3_aa: CAHPRQGTGNTIYF; j_call: TRBJ1-3; v_call: TRBV7-9; clone_size: few; d_call: TRBD1
cdr3_nt: TGTGCCAGCAGCCCCCAATGGACAGCCAGGGGAGATACGCAGTATTTT; cdr3_aa: CASSPQWTARGDTQYF; j_call: TRBJ2-3; v_call: TRBV7-2; clone_size: .; d_call: .
cdr3_nt: TGTGCCAGCAGCCCTCCAGGGGCGATCACAGATACGCAGTATTTT; cdr3_aa: CASSPPGAITDTQYF; j_call: TRBJ2-3; v_call: TRBV5-4; clone_size: .; d_call: .
cdr3_nt: TGTGCCTGGAGTGTCAAGCACGAGCAGTACTTC; cdr3_aa: CAWSVKHEQYF; j_call: TRBJ2-7; v_call: TRBV30; clone_size: .; d_call: .
cdr3_nt: TGTGCCAGCAGCTCCGCCGGGGTCCGTGGGGATACGCAGTATTTT; cdr3_aa: CASSSAGVRGDTQYF; j_call: TRBJ2-3; v_call: TRBV7-2; clone_size: .; d_call: .
cdr3_nt: TGTGCCAGCAGCCTTAGCGGGGGGGCCGTATCTGAGCAGTTCTTC; cdr3_aa: CASSLSGGAVSEQFF; j_call: TRBJ2-1; v_call: TRBV5-6; clone_size: once; d_call: TRBD2
cdr3_nt: TGCGCCAGCAGCCAAGACCGACAGGGTTTCGGTTTCTTT; cdr3_aa: CASSQDRQGFGFF; j_call: TRBJ1-1; v_call: TRBV4-1; clone_size: few; d_call: TRBD1
cdr3_nt: TGCGCCAGCAGCCAAGATAGGGGTTACACTGAAGCTTTCTTT; cdr3_aa: CASSQDRGYTEAFF; j_call: TRBJ1-1; v_call: TRBV4-3; clone_size: .; d_call: .
cdr3_nt: TGTGCCAGCAGTGGCGGAACTAGCGGGAGTGTCGAGCAGTACTTC; cdr3_aa: CASSGGTSGSVEQYF; j_call: TRBJ2-7; v_call: TRBV7-2; clone_size: .; d_call: TRBD2
cdr3_nt: TGTGCCAGTATGGGAGGACAGGGGAATGAAAAACTGTTTTTT; cdr3_aa: CASMGGQGNEKLFF; j_call: TRBJ1-4; v_call: TRBV19; clone_size: once; d_call: TRBD1
cdr3_nt: TGTGCCAGCAGCTGGGACAGGGGGCTTGTCTATGGCTACACCTTC; cdr3_aa: CASSWDRGLVYGYTF; j_call: TRBJ1-2; v_call: TRBV27; clone_size: .; d_call: TRBD1
cdr3_nt: TGTGCCAGCACAAACAGGGTAGTACATTCACCCCTCCACTTT; cdr3_aa: CASTNRVVHSPLHF; j_call: TRBJ1-6; v_call: TRBV27; clone_size: once; d_call: .
cdr3_nt: TGTGCCTGGAGTGGAGGAAGTCTCAATCAGCCCCAGCATTTT; cdr3_aa: CAWSGGSLNQPQHF; j_call: TRBJ1-5; v_call: TRBV30; clone_size: few; d_call: .
cdr3_nt: TGCGCCAGCAGCCAATTTGGGGGAAGCGGGAGTGGGGCTTACGAGCAGTACTTC; cdr3_aa: CASSQFGGSGSGAYEQYF; j_call: TRBJ2-7; v_call: TRBV4-1; clone_size: once; d_call: TRBD2
cdr3_nt: TGTGCCAGTATGATGGGGGGGACGCCCCAGCATTTT; cdr3_aa: CASMMGGTPQHF; j_call: TRBJ1-5; v_call: TRBV19; clone_size: .; d_call: .
cdr3_nt: TGTGCCAGCAGCAGCAACAGGACCTCTGGAAACACCATATATTTT; cdr3_aa: CASSSNRTSGNTIYF; j_call: TRBJ1-3; v_call: TRBV21-1; clone_size: .; d_call: .
cdr3_nt: TGTGCCAGCAGCTTTGCGGGGGGGCGAGAAGATACGCAGTATTTT; cdr3_aa: CASSFAGGREDTQYF; j_call: TRBJ2-3; v_call: TRBV13; clone_size: .; d_call: TRBD2
cdr3_nt: TGTGCCATCAGTGAGCTTGGGGGCGCGGGCTATGGCTACACCTTC; cdr3_aa: CAISELGGAGYGYTF; j_call: TRBJ1-2; v_call: TRBV10-3; clone_size: .; d_call: .
cdr3_nt: TGCGCCAGCAGCTTCCTAGCGGGGGACTACGAGCAGTACTTC; cdr3_aa: CASSFLAGDYEQYF; j_call: TRBJ2-7; v_call: TRBV5-1; clone_size: few; d_call: TRBD2
cdr3_nt: TGTGCCACGGCGGCGGGAGGGGTGGGAGAGACCCAGTACTTC; cdr3_aa: CATAAGGVGETQYF; j_call: TRBJ2-5; v_call: TRBV30; clone_size: few; d_call: TRBD2
cdr3_nt: TGTGCCAGAAGCGGTGACAGGGGTTTGAACGAGCAGTACTTC; cdr3_aa: CARSGDRGLNEQYF; j_call: TRBJ2-7; v_call: TRBV5-3; clone_size: .; d_call: TRBD1
cdr3_nt: TGTGCCAGCAGCCAAAACTCCAGGGACAGGGGGAGCGGCTACACCTTC; cdr3_aa: CASSQNSRDRGSGYTF; j_call: TRBJ1-2; v_call: TRBV7-2; clone_size: .; d_call: TRBD1
cdr3_nt: TGTGCCAGTAGTAATCAGGGGGCAAATGGCTACACCTTC; cdr3_aa: CASSNQGANGYTF; j_call: TRBJ1-2; v_call: TRBV19; clone_size: once; d_call: TRBD1
cdr3_nt: TGTGCCAGCTCACCACCGCAACAGCAAGAGACCCAGTACTTC; cdr3_aa: CASSPPQQQETQYF; j_call: TRBJ2-5; v_call: TRBV18; clone_size: .; d_call: .
cdr3_nt: TGTGCCAGCAGCTGGGGGGACAGGGTTGAAAAACTGTTTTTT; cdr3_aa: CASSWGDRVEKLFF; j_call: TRBJ1-4; v_call: TRBV7-9; clone_size: few; d_call: TRBD1
cdr3_nt: TGTGCCAGCAGCCCGATGGGGGGTATCAGGAATTCACCCCTCCACTTT; cdr3_aa: CASSPMGGIRNSPLHF; j_call: TRBJ1-6; v_call: TRBV5-8; clone_size: .; d_call: .
cdr3_nt: TGTGCCAGCAGTGAAGTGGACGGGAGGGCCGGGCAGTTCTTC; cdr3_aa: CASSEVDGRAGQFF; j_call: TRBJ2-1; v_call: TRBV2; clone_size: .; d_call: TRBD2
cdr3_nt: TGTGCCAGCGGGAGGGGGGCAGGGTTATACAATGAGCAGTTCTTC; cdr3_aa: CASGRGAGLYNEQFF; j_call: TRBJ2-1; v_call: TRBV9; clone_size: .; d_call: .
cdr3_nt: TGCGCCAGCATGGTTGGGGAGGGAGGGCCAAGTTACGAGCAGTACTTC; cdr3_aa: CASMVGEGGPSYEQYF; j_call: TRBJ2-7; v_call: TRBV5-1; clone_size: .; d_call: TRBD2
cdr3_nt: TGTGCCAGCACCAGGGACAGGGCATCCACAGATACGCAGTATTTT; cdr3_aa: CASTRDRASTDTQYF; j_call: TRBJ2-3; v_call: TRBV4-2; clone_size: .; d_call: TRBD1
cdr3_nt: TGTGCCAGTAGTCCGACAGGGGCTACTAACTATGGCTACACCTTC; cdr3_aa: CASSPTGATNYGYTF; j_call: TRBJ1-2; v_call: TRBV19; clone_size: .; d_call: TRBD1
cdr3_nt: TGTGCCAGCAGTATGAGAGGGAACACCGGGGAGCTGTTTTTT; cdr3_aa: CASSMRGNTGELFF; j_call: TRBJ2-2; v_call: TRBV2; clone_size: .; d_call: .
cdr3_nt: TGTGCCAGCAGCTGGGACAGCACCTACAATGAGCAGTTCTTC; cdr3_aa: CASSWDSTYNEQFF; j_call: TRBJ2-1; v_call: TRBV11-2; clone_size: .; d_call: TRBD1
cdr3_nt: TGCGCCAGCAGCTCGACAGGGTCCCAGCTCGGCACAGATACGCAGTATTTT; cdr3_aa: CASSSTGSQLGTDTQYF; j_call: TRBJ2-3; v_call: TRBV5-1; clone_size: .; d_call: TRBD1
cdr3_nt: TGCAGCGTTGAGAGGGTTTTGGGCACCGGGGAGCTGTTTTTT; cdr3_aa: CSVERVLGTGELFF; j_call: TRBJ2-2; v_call: TRBV29-1; clone_size: .; d_call: .
cdr3_nt: TGTGCCAGCAGATCACTAGCAAACAATGAGCAGTTCTTC; cdr3_aa: CASRSLANNEQFF; j_call: TRBJ2-1; v_call: TRBV7-3; clone_size: .; d_call: .
cdr3_nt: TGTGCCAGCAGCAAAGGACAGAGGGGTGAAGCTTTCTTT; cdr3_aa: CASSKGQRGEAFF; j_call: TRBJ1-1; v_call: TRBV7-6; clone_size: .; d_call: .
cdr3_nt: TGTGCCAGCAGGGAGGGGCTGTTTTTT; cdr3_aa: CASREGLFF; j_call: TRBJ2-2; v_call: TRBV7-3; clone_size: .; d_call: .
cdr3_nt: TGTGCCAGTAGGAACGGGGGAGGTACGGAGACCCAGTACTTC; cdr3_aa: CASRNGGGTETQYF; j_call: TRBJ2-5; v_call: TRBV25-1; clone_size: .; d_call: .
cdr3_nt: TGTGCCAGCAGCTTGGACAGGGGGAGATCCTATGGCTACACCTTC; cdr3_aa: CASSLDRGRSYGYTF; j_call: TRBJ1-2; v_call: TRBV5-4; clone_size: .; d_call: TRBD1
cdr3_nt: TGTGCCTGGGGTAGACAGGGCTGGACACCCCTCCACTTT; cdr3_aa: CAWGRQGWTPLHF; j_call: TRBJ1-6; v_call: TRBV30; clone_size: few; d_call: TRBD1
cdr3_nt: TGTGCCAGCGGACTTAGCGGGGGGGCAGCCGGGGAGCTGTTTTTT; cdr3_aa: CASGLSGGAAGELFF; j_call: TRBJ2-2; v_call: TRBV28; clone_size: .; d_call: TRBD2
cdr3_nt: TGTGCCAGCAGTGACTTAACAGGGGGCACTGAAGCTTTCTTT; cdr3_aa: CASSDLTGGTEAFF; j_call: TRBJ1-1; v_call: TRBV25-1; clone_size: .; d_call: TRBD1
cdr3_nt: TGTGCCAGCAGCCGGGGAATCCAAGAGACCCAGTACTTC; cdr3_aa: CASSRGIQETQYF; j_call: TRBJ2-5; v_call: TRBV9; clone_size: once; d_call: .
cdr3_nt: TGTGCCAGCAGCGGAAAGGGGGGGCTGAACACTGAAGCTTTCTTT; cdr3_aa: CASSGKGGLNTEAFF; j_call: TRBJ1-1; v_call: TRBV9; clone_size: few; d_call: .
cdr3_nt: TGTGCCAGCAGTGCCGATCCAGGATCCTACGAGCAGTACTTC; cdr3_aa: CASSADPGSYEQYF; j_call: TRBJ2-7; v_call: TRBV6-1; clone_size: .; d_call: .